A selection of T cell receptor beta chains follows, all from one sample in a study of human T cells and chemical hapten exposure. From the RACE reads, TCRdb called clonotypes with MiXCR, one entry per CDR3 protein. The table includes 370,000 or so distinct CDR3 sequences, 4.8% detected once. The material sequenced was whole blood, taken in connection with sensitization to the hapten diphenylcyclopropenone (DPC). These receptors all stem from a woman between 45 and 60 years old with alopecia areata. Some clones in this sample may be carry-over from other donors' samples. Both conserved end residues are part of each CDR3. Fields, in order: V gene, J gene, D gene, clone size, CDR3 DNA, CDR3 protein. The D gene is left open where the match is weak. Clone sizes are given selectively: once, few, many, or a class where the clone is expanded.

>TRBV6-2/TRBV6-3|TRBJ2-5|TRBD1|many
TGTGCCAGCAGTTACCCTCCGGGACAGCAAGAGACCCAGTACTTC
CASSYPPGQQETQYF
>TRBV18|TRBJ1-5|-|few
TGTGCCAGCTCACCACGTCTAAGGAGGCAGCCCCAGCATTTT
CASSPRLRRQPQHF
>TRBV10-3|TRBJ1-6|TRBD1|-
TGTGCCATCAGTGAGTCGAATCAGGGGGCGAATTCACACCTCCACTTT
CAISESNQGANSHLHF
>TRBV5-1|TRBJ2-6|-|-
TGCGCCAGCAGCTTGGTTTCGGGCACTGGGGCCAACGTCCTGACTTTC
CASSLVSGTGANVLTF
>TRBV20-1|TRBJ2-1|-|-
TGCAGTGCTGTCTTTACTAGGCGGGTCGGCAATGAGCAGTTCTTC
CSAVFTRRVGNEQFF
>TRBV27|TRBJ1-2|-|many
TGTGCCAGCAGTTTAGGGGTTAACTATGGCTACACCTTC
CASSLGVNYGYTF
>TRBV2|TRBJ1-5|TRBD1|-
TGTGCCAGCAGGGACAGGGGTGCGGGCAATCAGCCCCAGCATTTT
CASRDRGAGNQPQHF
>TRBV5-1|TRBJ2-3|-|many
TGCGCCAGCAGCTGGGACTCAGGGGATACGCAGTATTTT
CASSWDSGDTQYF
>TRBV11-2|TRBJ2-5|TRBD2|few
TGTGCCAGCAGCGCAGGGACTAGCGGGAGGGTTGTCGCAGAGACCCAGTACTTC
CASSAGTSGRVVAETQYF
>TRBV7-6|TRBJ2-5|TRBD1|many
TGTGCCAGCAGCTTAATGGGGGACAGGAGGGACCAGGCCGGAGGGGCCCAGTACTTC
CASSLMGDRRDQAGGAQYF
>TRBV7-9|TRBJ2-2|-|many
TGTGCCACACAGGAGAGAGCCGCGAACACCGGGGAGCTGTTTTTT
CATQERAANTGELFF
>TRBV10-1|TRBJ2-1|-|many
TGCGCCAGCAGCGACAGGAACGGCCCTCGAAATGAGCAGTTCTTC
CASSDRNGPRNEQFF
>TRBV20-1|TRBJ1-4|-|many
TGCAGTGCTAGAGTAGGCCGCGAGAAACTGTTTTTT
CSARVGREKLFF
>TRBV20-1|TRBJ2-7|-|many
TGCAGTGCTCCGGGACAAACCTACGAGCAGTACTTC
CSAPGQTYEQYF
>TRBV4-2|TRBJ2-2|-|few
TGTGCCAGCAGCCAAGGGGTGGCCGGGGAGCTGTTTTTT
CASSQGVAGELFF
>TRBV19|TRBJ2-5|-|few
TGTGCCAGTAGTATAGCCCCACGGGAGACCCAGTACTTC
CASSIAPRETQYF
>TRBV7-6|TRBJ2-1|TRBD1|many
TGTGCCAGCAGCTTATCCCCCCGGGGACAGATTGACAATGAGCAGTTCTTC
CASSLSPRGQIDNEQFF
>TRBV3-1|TRBJ1-1|-|few
TGTGCCAGCAGCCAAGATGGCAGTAACACTGAAGCTTTCTTT
CASSQDGSNTEAFF
>TRBV6-2/TRBV6-3|TRBJ1-1|-|many
TGTGCCAGCAGTTACTCACGACAGCGAGGCACTGAAGCTTTCTTT
CASSYSRQRGTEAFF
>TRBV29-1|TRBJ2-3|-|many
TGCAGCGTTCCGCCTCTGATGGGGCCAGATACGCAGTATTTT
CSVPPLMGPDTQYF
>TRBV11-2|TRBJ2-3|-|-
TGTGCCAGCAGCAGGTGGGGAGCTAGCACAGATACGCAGTATTTT
CASSRWGASTDTQYF
>TRBV5-1|TRBJ1-1|-|-
TGCGCCAGCAGCTTAAAGGGGACTTCGAACACTGAAGCTTTCTTT
CASSLKGTSNTEAFF
>TRBV7-6|TRBJ2-5|TRBD2|many
TGTGCCAGCAGCAGCCCTAGCGGGAGAGCCCAGTACTTC
CASSSPSGRAQYF
>TRBV24-1|TRBJ1-1|TRBD1|many
TGTGCCACCTGTCAGGGGGCGAACACTGAAGCTTTCTTT
CATCQGANTEAFF
>TRBV5-1|TRBJ1-2|-|many
TGCGCCAGCAGCTTGGGGACTCTGGGAGGCGGCTACACCTTC
CASSLGTLGGGYTF
>TRBV9|TRBJ1-2|-|-
TGTGCCAGCGGCCCTGACAGAAATTATGGCTACACCTTC
CASGPDRNYGYTF
>TRBV12-3/TRBV12-4|TRBJ2-5|TRBD1|many
TGTGCCAGCAGTCCCGGGACAGGGATACAAGAGACCCAGTACTTC
CASSPGTGIQETQYF